These 3 T cell receptor beta chains were all obtained from the same sample, sequenced in a study of cytomegalovirus exposure and HLA in healthy donors. PCR involved 60 Vbeta and 13 Jbeta primers. The repertoire was sequenced with immunoSEQ multiplex PCR; TCRdb's copy has only in-frame clones and lacks some. Of 150,000 or so clones listed, roughly 74% are singletons. Material: PBMCs. These receptors were taken from a woman between 40 and 50 years old in good health and CMV-seropositive.

The rearrangement joins TRBV7-2 to TRBJ2-7; D gene ambiguous. Looked up from germline, CDR1 is SGHTA and CDR2 is FQGNSA. CDR3 length equals 12 residues. V lost 3 bases and J 2 bases, leaving 5 bases between the germline ends. The CDR3 loop is CASSFSTYEQYF. The CDR3 nucleotides read TGTGCCAGCAGCTTCAGTACCTACGAGCAGTACTTC.

The sample holds one count of this clone. The rearrangement joins TRBV5-4 to TRBJ2-4; 8 nucleotides line up with TRBD2. From germline, CDR1 is SGHNT and CDR2 YYREEE (reference sequence). The length of the CDR3 is 14 residues. The V segment lost 4 bases and the J segment 9 bases; nucleotides outside the gene matches: 9. The CDR3 sequence: CASSNGGDLSIQYF. The DNA for the CDR3 is TGTGCCAGCAGCAACGGGGGGGATCTCAGCATTCAGTACTTC.

V and J are TRBV28 and TRBJ2-5, with D possibly being TRBD2 (6 bases). The CDR3 sequence is 17 residues long. Germline CDR1 and CDR2: MDHEN and SYDVKM. Trimming stripped 2 bases from V and 1 base from J, with 17 bases between. The CDR3 DNA reads as TGTGCCAGCAGTTTACGGTTGGGGGGAAGACTCCAAGAGACCCAGTACTTC. Its protein is CASSLRLGGRLQETQYF.